Measured by frequency, the clone carrying this T cell receptor beta chain is large. The antigen is unknown. The CDR3 is 12 residues long. The germline V gene encodes CDR1 SNHLY and CDR2 FYNNEI. This specimen comes from a study of T cells expressing NK-cell markers. Study-wide results and limits: Similarly, these clonotypes led the CD3+CD56-NKG2C+ fraction as well in several donors. Top CD8+ clonotypes included the dominant CD3+CD56+NKG2C+ clonotypes in roughly 6 donors.

TCRdb re-called the 5' RACE reads; every CDR3 protein appears as one record, without DNA. This listing includes 1,300 or so distinct CDR3 sequences. The sequencing sample was made of blood T cells: a sorted CD56 or NKG2C T cell subset, CD4+ or CD8+ T cells, or bulk PBMC T cells (not recorded which). V is TRBV2 and J is TRBJ1-1. This TCR was recovered from a young woman in good health. CDR3: CASRILNTEAFF.